The clone carrying this T cell receptor beta chain was seen only a few times. This entry belongs to a study of shared clonotypes between healthy human individuals. The study ran the assay at deep level. Assay: immunoSEQ multiplex PCR; the TCRdb copy retains only in-frame clones and omits some. The top ten clones hold about 1.5% of a sample with about 980,000 clones, more than 75% of them seen once. The germline V and J ends were trimmed by 2 bases and 8 bases, with 9 bases remaining between them. This CDR3 is built from 11 residues. Germline V gene data show CDR1 as SQVTM and CDR2 as ANQGSEA. Sequenced sample: memory CD4+ T cells sorted from blood. Noted subset: CD45RA-negative fraction. The chain uses TRBV29-1 and TRBJ1-2, with D hard to call. This receptor was obtained from a man aged 18 to 30 in good health. CDR3 protein: CSVELSKGYTF. CDR3 bases: TGCAGCGTTGAATTGAGTAAGGGCTACACCTTC.